These 9 T cell receptor beta chains came from one sample sequenced in a study of CD8 T cells in ankylosing spondylitis. General observations from the study: Characteristic, it appeared, of ankylosing spondylitis blood was a TCR beta motif of eight highly homologous variants.

These receptors have no identified antigens. TCRdb processed the 5' RACE reads anew with MiXCR; each CDR3 protein has one entry. The profile shows 250,000 to 350,000 distinct CDR3 sequences, 6.5% to 10% of them singletons. Material: blood, either unsorted or a sorted T cell fraction (not recorded which). The receptors were gathered from a male donor with ankylosing spondylitis.

In this sample, this clonotype turned up a few times. The chain combines TRBV12-3 or TRBV12-4 with TRBJ2-7; possibly TRBD2 for D (5 bases). The CDR3 extends over 15 amino acids. The V gene lost 5 bases and the J gene lost 5 bases, with 19 bases spanning the gap. CDR3 sequence reads: CASSIEGGLHDEQYF. The CDR3 coding sequence is TGTGCCAGCAGTATTGAAGGCGGGTTACATGACGAGCAGTACTTC.

This clonotype was observed many times. The genes are TRBV12-3 or TRBV12-4 and TRBJ2-2; 8 bases align to TRBD1. The CDR3 is 16 amino acids. The J segment lost 0 bases and the V segment lost 6 bases, leaving 6 bases of the junction unmatched. CDR3 sequence (DNA): TGTGCCAGCAGCCAGGGACAGGCTACGAACACCGGGGAGCTGTTTTTT. It encodes CASSQGQATNTGELFF.

The chain links TRBV7-2 to TRBJ2-4, with no clear D. V was pared by 1 base and J by 9 bases, with 16 bases between. Germline CDR1 SGHTA, CDR2 FQGNSA. CDR3 length equals 15 residues. The CDR3 sequence is CASSLDRSTLSIQYF. CDR3 DNA sequence: TGTGCCAGCAGCTTAGATCGTTCCACGTTGAGCATTCAGTACTTC.

This chain connects TRBV20-1 to TRBJ1-1, with D uncertain. V lost 2 bases and J 1 base, leaving 11 bases between the germline ends. The CDR3 runs 14 residues. The V gene's germline CDR1 is DFQATT and CDR2 SNEGSKA (reference sequence). The CDR3 protein is CSARKAGENTEAFF. The CDR3 DNA is TGCAGTGCTAGAAAGGCAGGAGAGAACACTGAAGCTTTCTTT.

This clonotype has only a few counts. The rearrangement uses TRBV11-2 and TRBJ2-3, with D possibly matching TRBD1 (6 bases). The V end lost 5 bases, the J end lost 4 bases, and 25 bases lay between the germline ends. This CDR3 contains 18 residues. CDR1 and CDR2 (germline): SGHAT, FQNNGV. The CDR3 nucleotides read TGTGCCAGCAGCAAACTAAACCACTTAGGGGGAGAGGCAGATACGCAGTATTTT. The encoded protein is CASSKLNHLGGEADTQYF.

This chain joins TRBV7-2 and TRBJ1-2, with D maybe TRBD1 (6 bases). Looked up from germline, CDR1 is SGHTA and CDR2 is FQGNSA. The CDR3 loop spans 14 amino acids. The V end lost 5 bases, the J end lost 2 bases, and 12 bases lay between the germline ends. DNA of the CDR3: TGTGCCAGCAGCCCTCACCAGGGGAACTATGGCTACACCTTC. Translation: CASSPHQGNYGYTF.

This clonotype was detected a few times. V is TRBV7-9 and J is TRBJ2-7; TRBD1 is a possible D gene (8 bases). This CDR3 region has 17 residues. Trimming cost V 5 bases and J 9 bases, with 29 bases left between them. Germline V gene sequence: CDR1 SEHNR, CDR2 FQNEAQ (reference sequence). CDR3 coding DNA: TGTGCCAGCAGCCCGCGGACAGGGTGGCTAGCGGCTACGGGGCAGTACTTC. Its translation is CASSPRTGWLAATGQYF.

The CDR3 DNA reads as TGTGCCAGCAGTTACCCCTTGACAAGCCTGAACACTGAAGCTTTCTTT. Translated, it gives CASSYPLTSLNTEAFF. This chain links TRBV6-2 or TRBV6-3 with TRBJ1-1; D not resolved. The CDR3 is made up of 16 amino acids. V was clipped by 2 bases and J by 0 bases, with 13 bases between them. Germline values: CDR1 MNHEY, CDR2 SVGEGT.

The V and J genes are TRBV4-1 and TRBJ2-1; TRBD2 matches at 11 bases. The CDR3 contains 17 residues. Per germline, CDR1 MGHRA and CDR2 YSYEKL. V lost 5 bases to trimming and J lost 7 bases; unmatched junction nucleotides: 13. CDR3 amino acids: CASSDSGRAFSFNEQFF. CDR3 DNA sequence: TGCGCCAGCAGCGATAGCGGGAGGGCCTTTAGTTTTAATGAGCAGTTCTTC.